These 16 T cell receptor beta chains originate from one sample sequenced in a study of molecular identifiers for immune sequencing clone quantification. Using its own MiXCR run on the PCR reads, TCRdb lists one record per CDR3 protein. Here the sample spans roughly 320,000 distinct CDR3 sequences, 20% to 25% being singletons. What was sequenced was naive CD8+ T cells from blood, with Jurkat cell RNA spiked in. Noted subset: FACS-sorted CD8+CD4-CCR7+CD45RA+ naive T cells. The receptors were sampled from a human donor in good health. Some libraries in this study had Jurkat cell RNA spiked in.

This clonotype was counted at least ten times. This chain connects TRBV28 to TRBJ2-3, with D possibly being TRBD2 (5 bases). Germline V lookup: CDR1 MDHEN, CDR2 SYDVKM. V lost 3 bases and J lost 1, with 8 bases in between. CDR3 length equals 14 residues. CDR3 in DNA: TGTGCCAGCAGTTTGGATAGCGGCACAGATACGCAGTATTTT. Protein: CASSLDSGTDTQYF.

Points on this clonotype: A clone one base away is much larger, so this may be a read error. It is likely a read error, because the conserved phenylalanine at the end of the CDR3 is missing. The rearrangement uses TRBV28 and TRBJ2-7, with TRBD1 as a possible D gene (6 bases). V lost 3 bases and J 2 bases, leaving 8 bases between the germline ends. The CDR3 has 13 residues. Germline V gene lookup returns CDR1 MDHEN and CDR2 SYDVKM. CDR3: CASSLYRAYEQYS. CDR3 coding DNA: TGTGCCAGCAGTTTGTACAGGGCCTACGAGCAGTACTCC.

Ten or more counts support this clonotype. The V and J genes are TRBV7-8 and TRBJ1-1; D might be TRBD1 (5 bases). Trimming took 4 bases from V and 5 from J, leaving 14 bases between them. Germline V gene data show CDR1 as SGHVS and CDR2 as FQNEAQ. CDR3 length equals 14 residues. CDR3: CASSSLAGRTEAFF. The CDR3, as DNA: TGTGCCAGCAGCTCCTTGGCAGGGCGGACTGAAGCTTTCTTT.

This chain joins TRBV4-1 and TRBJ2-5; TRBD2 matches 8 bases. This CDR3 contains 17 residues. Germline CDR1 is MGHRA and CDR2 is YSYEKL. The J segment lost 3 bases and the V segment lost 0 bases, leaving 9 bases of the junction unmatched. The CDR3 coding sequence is TGCGCCAGCAGCCAAGATGACAGCGGGAGCATCGAAGAGACCCAGTACTTC. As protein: CASSQDDSGSIEETQYF.

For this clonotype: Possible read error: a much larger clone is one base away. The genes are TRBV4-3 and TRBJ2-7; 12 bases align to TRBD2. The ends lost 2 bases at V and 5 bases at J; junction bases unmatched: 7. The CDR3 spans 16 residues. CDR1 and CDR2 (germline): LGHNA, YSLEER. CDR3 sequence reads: CASSQSLAGGQHEQYF. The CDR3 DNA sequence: TGCGCCAGCAGCCAATCTCTAGCGGGAGGGCAACACGAGCAGTACTTC.

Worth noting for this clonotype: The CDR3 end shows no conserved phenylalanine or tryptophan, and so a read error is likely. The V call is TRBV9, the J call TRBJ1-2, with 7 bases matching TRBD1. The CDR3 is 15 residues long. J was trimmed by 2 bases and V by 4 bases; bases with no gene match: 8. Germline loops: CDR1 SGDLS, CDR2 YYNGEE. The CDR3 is CASSPRTGENYGYTS. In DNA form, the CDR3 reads TGTGCCAGCAGCCCGCGGACAGGAGAAAACTATGGCTACACCTCC.

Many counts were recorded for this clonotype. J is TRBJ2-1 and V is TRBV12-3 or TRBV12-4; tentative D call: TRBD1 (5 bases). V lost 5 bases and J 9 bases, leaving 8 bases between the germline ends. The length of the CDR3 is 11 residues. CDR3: CASSQGGEQFF. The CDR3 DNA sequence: TGTGCCAGCAGTCAGGGCGGTGAGCAGTTCTTC.

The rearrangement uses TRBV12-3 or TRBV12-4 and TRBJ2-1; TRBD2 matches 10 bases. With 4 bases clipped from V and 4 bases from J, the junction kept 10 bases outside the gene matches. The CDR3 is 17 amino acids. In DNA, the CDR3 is TGTGCCAGCAGTTCCCAAGGACTAGCGGCGACTTACAATGAGCAGTTCTTC. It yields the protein CASSSQGLAATYNEQFF.

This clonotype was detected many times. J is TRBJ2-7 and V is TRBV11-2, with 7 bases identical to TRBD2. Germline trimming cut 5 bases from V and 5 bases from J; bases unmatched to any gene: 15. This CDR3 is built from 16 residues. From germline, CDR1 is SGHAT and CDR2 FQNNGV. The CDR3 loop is CASSPTTSFFSHEQYF. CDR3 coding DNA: TGTGCCAGCAGCCCCACGACTAGCTTCTTTTCGCACGAGCAGTACTTC. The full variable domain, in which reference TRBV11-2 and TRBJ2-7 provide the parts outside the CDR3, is EAGVAQSPRYKIIEKRQSVAFWCNPISGHATLYWYQQILGQGPKLLIQFQNNGVVDDSQLPKDRFSAERLKGVDSTLKIQPAKLEDSAVYLCASSPTTSFFSHEQYFGPGTRLTVT.

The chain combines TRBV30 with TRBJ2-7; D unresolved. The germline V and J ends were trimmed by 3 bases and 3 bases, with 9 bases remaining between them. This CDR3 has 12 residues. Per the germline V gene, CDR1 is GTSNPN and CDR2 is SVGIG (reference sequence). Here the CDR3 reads CAWSGQDYEQYF. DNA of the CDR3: TGTGCCTGGAGCGGTCAAGACTACGAGCAGTACTTC.

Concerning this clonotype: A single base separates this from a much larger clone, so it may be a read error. CDR3 sequence reads: CASSQASRTLQETQHF. The CDR3 DNA reads TGCGCCAGCAGCCAAGCTAGTAGGACCCTACAAGAGACCCAGCACTTC. This chain links TRBV4-1 with TRBJ2-5, with D unresolved. In germline, CDR1 is MGHRA, CDR2 YSYEKL. The CDR3 extends over 16 amino acids.

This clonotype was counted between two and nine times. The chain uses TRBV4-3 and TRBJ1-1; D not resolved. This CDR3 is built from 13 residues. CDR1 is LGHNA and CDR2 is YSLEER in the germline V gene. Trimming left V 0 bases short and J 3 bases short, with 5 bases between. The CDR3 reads CASSQDSHTEAFF. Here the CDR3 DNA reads TGCGCCAGCAGCCAAGACAGTCACACTGAAGCTTTCTTT.

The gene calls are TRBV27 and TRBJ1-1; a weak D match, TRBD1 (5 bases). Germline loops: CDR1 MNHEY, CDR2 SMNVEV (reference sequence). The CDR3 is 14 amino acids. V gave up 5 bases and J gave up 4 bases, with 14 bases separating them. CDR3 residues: CASSPTRGGTEAFF. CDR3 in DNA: TGTGCCAGCAGTCCGACTAGGGGTGGCACTGAAGCTTTCTTT.

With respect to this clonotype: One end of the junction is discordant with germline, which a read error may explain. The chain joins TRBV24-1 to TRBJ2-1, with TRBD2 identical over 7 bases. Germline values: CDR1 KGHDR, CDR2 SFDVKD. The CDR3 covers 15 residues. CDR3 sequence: CATSDWLADNNEQLF. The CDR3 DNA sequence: TGTGCCACCAGTGATTGGCTAGCGGACAACAATGAGCAGCTCTTC.

Here the CDR3 reads CARRKADTQYF. CDR3 sequence (DNA): TGTGCTAGAAGGAAGGCAGATACGCAGTATTTT. The chain is built from TRBV12-5 and TRBJ2-3; D unclear. Trimming pared 9 bases from V and 4 bases from J, leaving 8 bases between. The CDR3 loop spans 11 amino acids. Germline V gene sequence: CDR1 LGHNT, CDR2 FRNRAP. The full variable domain, in which reference TRBV12-5 and TRBJ2-3 provide the parts outside the CDR3, is DARVTQTPRHKVTEMGQEVTMRCQPILGHNTVFWYRQTMMQGLELLAYFRNRAPLDDSGMPKDRFSAEMPDATLATLKIQPSEPRDSAVYFCARRKADTQYFGPGTRLTVL.

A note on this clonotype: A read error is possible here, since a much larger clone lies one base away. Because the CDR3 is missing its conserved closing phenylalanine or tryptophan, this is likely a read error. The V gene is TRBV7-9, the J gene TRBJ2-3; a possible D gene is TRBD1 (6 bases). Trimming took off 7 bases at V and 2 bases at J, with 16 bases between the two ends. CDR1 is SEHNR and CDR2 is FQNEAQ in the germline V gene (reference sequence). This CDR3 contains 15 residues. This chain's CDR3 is CASISQGSITDTQYS. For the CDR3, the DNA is TGTGCCAGCATCTCCCAGGGGTCCATCACAGATACGCAGTATTCT.